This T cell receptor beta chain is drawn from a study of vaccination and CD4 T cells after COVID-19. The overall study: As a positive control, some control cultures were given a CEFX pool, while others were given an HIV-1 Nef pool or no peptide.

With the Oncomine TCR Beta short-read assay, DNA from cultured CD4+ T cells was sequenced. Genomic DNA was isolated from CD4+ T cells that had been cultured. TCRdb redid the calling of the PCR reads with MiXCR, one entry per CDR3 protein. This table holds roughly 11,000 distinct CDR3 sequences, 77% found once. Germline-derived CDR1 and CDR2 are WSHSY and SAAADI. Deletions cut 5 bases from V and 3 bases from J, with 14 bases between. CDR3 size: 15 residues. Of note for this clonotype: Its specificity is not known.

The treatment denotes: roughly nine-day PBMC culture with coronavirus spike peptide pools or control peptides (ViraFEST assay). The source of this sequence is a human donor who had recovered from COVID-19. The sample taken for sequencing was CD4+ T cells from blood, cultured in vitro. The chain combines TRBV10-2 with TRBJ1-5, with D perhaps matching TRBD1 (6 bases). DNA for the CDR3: TGCGCCAGCAGTAACCTCGGACAGACCAATCAGCCCCAGCATTTT. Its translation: CASSNLGQTNQPQHF.